The T cell receptor (beta chain) described here comes from a study of T cells in Graves' hyperthyroidism and ophthalmopathy. This clonotype was observed a few times. TCR beta CDR3 regions were amplified from RNA transcripts. Using the HTBI primer set, a first-round RT-PCR was run on the TCR CDR3. A single record per CDR3 protein comes from TCRdb applying MiXCR to the multiplex PCR reads. This table has around 340,000 distinct CDR3 sequences, about a sixth appearing once. Per germline, CDR1 LNHDA and CDR2 SQIVND (reference sequence). The junction had 7 bases not matched to a gene; V was cut back by 6 bases and J by 5 bases. The CDR3 has 14 amino acids.

The sequencing input was blood. J is TRBJ2-3 and V is TRBV19; 8 positions match TRBD2. This TCR came from a woman aged 25 to 39 with Graves' hyperthyroidism that later progressed to Graves' ophthalmopathy. The CDR3 reads CASSLSGSEDTQYF. The CDR3 DNA reads as TGTGCCAGTAGCCTCAGCGGGAGTGAAGATACGCAGTATTTT.